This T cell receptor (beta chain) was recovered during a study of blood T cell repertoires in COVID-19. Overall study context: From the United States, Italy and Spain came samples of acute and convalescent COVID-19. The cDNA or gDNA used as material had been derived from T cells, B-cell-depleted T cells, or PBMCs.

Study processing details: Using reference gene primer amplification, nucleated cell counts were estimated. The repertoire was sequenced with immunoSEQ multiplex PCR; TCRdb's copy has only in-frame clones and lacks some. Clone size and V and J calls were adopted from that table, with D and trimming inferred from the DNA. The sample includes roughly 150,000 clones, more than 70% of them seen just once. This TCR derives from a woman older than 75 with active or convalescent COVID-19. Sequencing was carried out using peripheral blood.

The CDR3 region is CASSEERRANEKLFF. The CDR3 DNA reads TGTGCCAGCAGTGAAGAGAGGAGGGCTAATGAAAAACTGTTTTTT. The rearrangement links TRBV2 to TRBJ1-4, with unresolved D. Germline CDR1 is SNHLY and CDR2 is FYNNEI. The ends were cut back, 1 base at V and 3 bases at J, with 9 bases in the middle. This CDR3 is 15 amino acids long.